This TCR beta chain was retrieved from a study of regulatory T cells in long-lasting Graves disease. The authors built TCR beta libraries using iRepertoire HTBI primers and Arm-PCR of CDR3 regions. TCRdb re-called the multiplex PCR reads through MiXCR, storing one row per CDR3 protein. Found here are about 440,000 distinct CDR3 sequences, around 17% of them singletons; the top ten hold around 10%. This CDR3 region has 17 residues. CDR1 MNHNS and CDR2 SASEGT come from the germline V gene. The trim removed 3 bases at V and 3 bases at J, leaving 12 bases unmatched. Time point defined: newly diagnosed GD, antithyroid drugs for less than 3 months. Scientists built the TCR library using RNA that was extracted from PBMCs. Many counts were recorded for this clonotype. This sample was also put to use in a study of T cells in Graves' hyperthyroidism and ophthalmopathy. As that report states: Most thyroid clonotypes expanded above 0.001 were also detected in blood.

The sample in question was peripheral blood mononuclear cells (PBMCs), obtained at new diagnosis, from a patient treated with antithyroid drugs. The chain couples TRBV6-1 to TRBJ2-7; 9 bases are shared with TRBD2. The receptor was isolated from a woman younger than 45 with Graves disease. The CDR3 DNA reads as TGTGCCAGCAGTGAGAAAAACGGACTAGCGAATCGCTACGAGCAGTACTTC. This codes for CASSEKNGLANRYEQYF.